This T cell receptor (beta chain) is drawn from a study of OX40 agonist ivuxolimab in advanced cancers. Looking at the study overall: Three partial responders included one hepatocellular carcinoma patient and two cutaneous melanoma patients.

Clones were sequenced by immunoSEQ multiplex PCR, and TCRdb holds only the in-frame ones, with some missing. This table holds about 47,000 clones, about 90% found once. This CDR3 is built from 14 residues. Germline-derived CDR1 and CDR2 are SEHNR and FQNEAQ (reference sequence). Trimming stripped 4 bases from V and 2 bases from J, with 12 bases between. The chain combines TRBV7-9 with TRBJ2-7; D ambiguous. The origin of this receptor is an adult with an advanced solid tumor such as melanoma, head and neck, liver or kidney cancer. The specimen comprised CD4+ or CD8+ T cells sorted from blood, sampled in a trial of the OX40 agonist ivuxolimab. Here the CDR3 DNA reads TGTGCCAGCAGCTCTGTCGCAATCGCCTACGAGCAGTACTTC. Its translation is CASSSVAIAYEQYF.